The 23 T cell receptor beta chains presented below share a single source sample, sequenced in a study of blood T cell repertoires in COVID-19. Using immunoSEQ multiplex PCR, the repertoire was profiled, and TCRdb retains in-frame clones only, with some absent. The repertoire holds around 250,000 clones, with approximately 85% as singletons. The sample was peripheral blood. The receptors derive from a man older than 75 with acute or convalescent COVID-19.

The chain uses TRBV7-2 and TRBJ2-2, with unresolved D. CDR1 and CDR2 (germline): SGHTA, FQGNSA. V was shortened by 1 base and J by 4 bases, with 10 bases between the two germline ends. This CDR3 region has 15 residues. Here the CDR3 reads CASSLDEQFTGELFF. CDR3 nucleotides: TGTGCCAGCAGCTTAGACGAACAGTTCACCGGGGAGCTGTTTTTT.

This clone showed up just once. The gene calls are TRBV5-8 and TRBJ2-4; 9 bases line up with TRBD1. Trimming removed 2 bases from V and 1 base from J; junction bases left unmatched: 13. Germline CDR1 reads SGHTS; CDR2 reads YDEGEE. This CDR3 spans 19 amino acids. CDR3 coding DNA: TGTGCCAGCAGCTTCGGACAGGGGCCGGGTGTTGGCGCCAAAAACATTCAGTACTTC. Its protein is CASSFGQGPGVGAKNIQYF.

This chain connects TRBV3-1 (or the pseudogene TRBV3-2) to TRBJ2-3, with 8 bases that match TRBD2. The V gene end was trimmed by 5 bases and the J gene end by 3 bases; junction bases not matched to a gene: 7. This CDR3 contains 15 residues. The germline V gene encodes CDR1 LGHDT and CDR2 YNNKEL (reference sequence). This chain's CDR3 is CASSALAGLTDTQYF. CDR3 DNA: TGTGCCAGCAGCGCTCTAGCGGGTCTAACAGATACGCAGTATTTT.

The chain employs TRBV7-9 and TRBJ2-3; 16 bases map to TRBD2. CDR1 is SEHNR, CDR2 FQNEAQ, per germline (reference sequence). J was trimmed by 3 bases and V by 5 bases; bases with no gene match: 11. This CDR3 has 19 amino acids. The CDR3 protein is CASSTGLAGGVLWTDTQYF. In nucleotides, the CDR3 is TGTGCCAGCAGCACGGGACTAGCGGGAGGGGTTCTATGGACAGATACGCAGTATTTT. Supplemented by reference TRBV7-9 and TRBJ2-3, the full variable domain reads DTGVSQNPRHKITKRGQNVTFRCDPISEHNRLYWYRQTLGQGPEFLTYFQNEAQLEKSRLLSDRFSAERPKGSFSTLEIQRTEQGDSAMYLCASSTGLAGGVLWTDTQYFGPGTRLTVL.

The J gene is TRBJ1-5, the V gene TRBV19, with 9 positions matching TRBD1. The germline V gene encodes CDR1 LNHDA and CDR2 SQIVND (reference sequence). Trimming cost V 7 bases and J 4 bases; bases outside gene matches: 5. CDR3 length equals 14 residues. The CDR3 spells CASTSGTGNQPQHF. The CDR3 DNA reads TGTGCCAGTACCTCCGGGACAGGGAATCAGCCCCAGCATTTT.

The chain recombines TRBV29-1 with TRBJ2-5, with 12 bases identical to TRBD2. The CDR3 runs 14 residues. Germline CDR1 is SQVTM and CDR2 is ANQGSEA. After removal of 6 bases from V and 4 bases from J, the junction contained 6 bases not matched to a gene. The CDR3 DNA is TGCAGCGTCGCCCAGACTAGCGGGAGAGAGACCCAGTACTTC. Its translation is CSVAQTSGRETQYF.

The CDR3 DNA reads as TGTGCCAGCAGCGATTCGGGAGGACCAGATACGCAGTATTTT. Its protein product is CASSDSGGPDTQYF. This rearrangement joins TRBV9 to TRBJ2-3, with 7 bases that match TRBD2. The J segment lost 4 bases and the V segment lost 3 bases, leaving 5 bases of the junction unmatched. Germline CDR1 is SGDLS and CDR2 is YYNGEE. This CDR3 comprises 14 residues.

This chain uses TRBV9 with TRBJ2-1; D may be TRBD1 (7 bases). This CDR3 has 15 residues. Between the trimmed V and J ends, which lost 0 bases and 9 bases, there was a span of 16 bases. Germline V gives CDR1 SGDLS, CDR2 YYNGEE. The CDR3 is CASSVGVQGEVEQFF. CDR3 in DNA: TGTGCCAGCAGCGTAGGAGTCCAGGGGGAGGTTGAGCAGTTCTTC.

The chain combines TRBV11-1 with TRBJ2-7, with D possibly TRBD2 on 5 matching bases. The V gene's germline CDR1 is SGHAT and CDR2 FQDESV (reference sequence). With 5 bases removed from V and 6 bases from J, the gap between germline ends came to 11 bases. The CDR3 contains 12 residues. The CDR3 reads CASSNEGGEQYF. In nucleotides, the CDR3 is TGTGCCAGCAGCAACGAGGGTGGCGAGCAGTACTTC. Variable domain in full (rest from reference TRBV11-1 and TRBJ2-7): EAEVAQSPRYKITEKSQAVAFWCDPISGHATLYWYRQILGQGPELLVQFQDESVVDDSQLPKDRFSAERLKGVDSTLKIQPAELGDSAMYLCASSNEGGEQYFGPGTRLTVT.

V usage is TRBV4-1 and J usage is TRBJ1-5; D possibly corresponds to TRBD1 (6 bases). Between the trimmed V and J ends, which lost 0 bases and 7 bases, there was a span of 7 bases. The CDR3 totals 13 residues. Germline CDR1 and CDR2: MGHRA and YSYEKL. This CDR3 is CASSQDGGQPQHF. The CDR3 DNA is TGCGCCAGCAGCCAAGATGGGGGCCAGCCCCAGCATTTT.

The chain uses TRBV6-4 and TRBJ1-4; 7 positions agree with TRBD1. CDR1 MRHNA and CDR2 SNTAGT come from the germline V gene. The CDR3 spans 14 residues. With 6 bases clipped from V and 4 bases from J, the junction kept 5 bases outside the gene matches. Written as DNA, the CDR3 is TGTGCCAGCAGCGCTACAGGGGATAATGAAAAACTGTTTTTT. Protein: CASSATGDNEKLFF.

The J gene is TRBJ1-5, the V gene TRBV19; D might be TRBD1 (5 bases). In germline, CDR1 is LNHDA, CDR2 SQIVND (reference sequence). V was cut by 6 bases and J by 0 bases, with 24 bases left in between. This CDR3 is 19 amino acids long. CDR3 sequence (DNA): TGTGCCAGTAGCAAAGCGCGCGGGGGAGGATTTCATAGCAATCAGCCCCAGCATTTT. This gives the protein CASSKARGGGFHSNQPQHF.

The V call is TRBV5-1, the J call TRBJ2-7; D might be TRBD1 (6 bases). Trimming removed 5 bases at V and 8 bases at J, with 14 bases between. CDR1 SGHRS and CDR2 YFSETQ come from the germline V gene. CDR3 size: 12 residues. The CDR3 coding sequence is TGCGCCAGCAGTTTTGGTCAGGGGAAGCAGTACTTC. Protein sequence: CASSFGQGKQYF.

The chain is built from TRBV7-6 and TRBJ2-7; D gene uncertain. The V and J ends lost 5 bases and 3 bases respectively, with 5 bases between them. CDR1 is SGHVS and CDR2 is FNYEAQ in the germline V gene. The CDR3 loop spans 11 amino acids. The CDR3 DNA sequence: TGTGCCAGCAGCCCCCTCTACGAGCAGTACTTC. Encoded protein: CASSPLYEQYF.

The chain couples TRBV29-1 to TRBJ1-1; maybe TRBD1 (5 bases). Between the trimmed V and J ends, which lost 4 bases and 1 base, there was a span of 16 bases. The CDR3 spans 15 residues. The germline V gene encodes CDR1 SQVTM and CDR2 ANQGSEA. The CDR3 DNA is TGCAGCGTTGGGCAGGGAATTTTTCCGAACACTGAAGCTTTCTTT. Translating it yields CSVGQGIFPNTEAFF.

The rearrangement joins TRBV6-5 to TRBJ1-6; TRBD1 matches 7 bases. The germline V gene encodes CDR1 MNHEY and CDR2 SVGAGI. Germline trimming cut 2 bases from V and 7 bases from J; bases unmatched to any gene: 8. The CDR3 is 16 residues long. The CDR3, as DNA: TGTGCCAGCAGTTACGAGCTGGACAGGACCAATTCACCCCTCCACTTT. Its protein product is CASSYELDRTNSPLHF.

The CDR3 sequence: CASSPTIRGTCHF. CDR3 coding DNA: TGTGCCAGCAGCCCGACTATAAGGGGGACATGCCACTTT. The chain combines TRBV3-1 (or the pseudogene TRBV3-2) with TRBJ1-6, with a tentative D call TRBD1 (6 bases). The CDR3 is 13 residues long. V was pared by 4 bases and J by 18 bases, with 19 bases between. CDR1 is LGHDT and CDR2 is YNNKEL in the germline V gene (reference sequence).

The chain links TRBV6-5 to TRBJ1-3; D not resolved. The CDR3 is made up of 16 amino acids. Germline V CDR1 and CDR2: MNHEY, SVGAGI. V was pared by 0 bases and J by 0 bases, with 9 bases between. CDR3 sequence (DNA): TGTGCCAGCAGTTACTCCATAAGGAGCTCTGGAAACACCATATATTTT. Protein sequence: CASSYSIRSSGNTIYF.

The chain recombines TRBV7-2 with TRBJ1-6; tentative D call: TRBD1 (6 bases). This CDR3 spans 16 amino acids. Looked up from germline, CDR1 is SGHTA and CDR2 is FQGNSA. The ends were cut back, 1 base at V and 10 bases at J, with 17 bases in the middle. In DNA form, the CDR3 reads TGTGCCAGCAGCTTAGGGAAAGGGGCAGGGGTATCACCCCTCCACTTT. It encodes CASSLGKGAGVSPLHF.

The rearrangement uses TRBV18 and TRBJ1-4, with D unresolved. The CDR3 is 16 residues long. Germline assignment: CDR1 KGHSH and CDR2 LQKENI. V was cut by 4 bases and J by 1 base, with 13 bases left in between. The CDR3 loop reads CASSLRDTVTNEKLFF. As DNA, the CDR3 is TGTGCCAGCTCACTCCGAGACACCGTAACTAATGAAAAACTGTTTTTT.

CDR3 region: CASSHSSGGAKNIQYF. CDR3 nucleotide sequence: TGTGCCAGTAGTCACTCTAGCGGGGGGGCCAAAAACATTCAGTACTTC. This rearrangement joins TRBV19 to TRBJ2-4, with 11 positions matching TRBD2. V was clipped by 5 bases and J by 1 base; unmatched bases: 4. This CDR3 comprises 16 residues. Germline CDR1 reads LNHDA; CDR2 reads SQIVND (reference sequence).

This chain joins TRBV5-8 and TRBJ1-1; 7 positions match TRBD1. The V and J ends lost 4 bases and 5 bases, in that order; junction bases with no gene match: 11. The CDR3 is 15 amino acids. CDR1 is SGHTS and CDR2 is YDEGEE in the germline V gene. The CDR3 reads CASSPQGERRTEAFF. DNA of the CDR3: TGTGCCAGCAGCCCGCAGGGGGAGAGAAGGACTGAAGCTTTCTTT.

The V and J genes are TRBV19 and TRBJ1-2, with a possible D match to TRBD1 (6 bases). CDR1 and CDR2 (germline): LNHDA, SQIVND (reference sequence). The CDR3 has 14 amino acids. V shed 3 bases and J shed 4 bases, with 12 bases lying between them. CDR3 DNA sequence: TGTGCCAGTAGTATCGGCAGGGGCTCCTATGGCTACACCTTC. The encoded protein is CASSIGRGSYGYTF.